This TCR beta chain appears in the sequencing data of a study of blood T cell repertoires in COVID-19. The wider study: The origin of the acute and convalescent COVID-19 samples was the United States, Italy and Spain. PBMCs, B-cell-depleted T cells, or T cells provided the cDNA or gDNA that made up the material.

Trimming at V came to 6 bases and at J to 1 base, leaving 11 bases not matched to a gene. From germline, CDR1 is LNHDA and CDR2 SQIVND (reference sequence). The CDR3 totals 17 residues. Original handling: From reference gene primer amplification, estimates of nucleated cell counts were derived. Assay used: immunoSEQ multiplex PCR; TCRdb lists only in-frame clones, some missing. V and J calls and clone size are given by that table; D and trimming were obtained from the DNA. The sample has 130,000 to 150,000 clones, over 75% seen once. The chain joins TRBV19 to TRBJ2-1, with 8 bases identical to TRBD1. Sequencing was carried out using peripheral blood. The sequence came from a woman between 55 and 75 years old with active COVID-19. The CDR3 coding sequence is TGTGCCAGTAGCCCTGCCGTGGACAGGGTTTCCTACAATGAGCAGTTCTTC. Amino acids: CASSPAVDRVSYNEQFF.